One sample yielded the 15 T cell receptor beta chains listed below, sequenced in a study of blood T cell repertoires in COVID-19. Libraries were prepared by immunoSEQ multiplex PCR; TCRdb keeps only in-frame clonotypes and omits some of them. The sample includes 220,000 or so clones, roughly 90% of them seen just once. Sequencing was carried out using PBMCs or T cells enriched from blood (not recorded which). All receptors derive from a man aged 25 to 40 who had been exposed to COVID-19.

V and J are TRBV19 and TRBJ1-6; 9 nucleotides agree with TRBD1. CDR1 is LNHDA and CDR2 is SQIVND in the germline V gene (reference sequence). V was pared by 6 bases and J by 7 bases, with 4 bases of the junction left unmatched. The CDR3 covers 14 residues. For the CDR3, the DNA is TGTGCCAGTAGATGGGGGACAGGGAATTCACCCCTCCACTTT. Its protein is CASRWGTGNSPLHF.

This chain uses TRBV21-1 with TRBJ2-5; the table's D call, TRBD1, was not checked against the DNA. TRBV21-1 is tagged as a pseudogene. CDR3 size: 15 residues. CDR3 nucleotide sequence: TGTGCCGGGCCCCCGTTGACAGGGGGCAAAGAGACCCAGTACTTC. The encoded protein is CAGPPLTGGKETQYF.

This chain uses TRBV12-3 or TRBV12-4 with TRBJ2-5; D is perhaps TRBD2 (6 bases). The CDR3 has 13 residues. V gave up 5 bases and J gave up 7 bases, with 14 bases separating them. CDR3 loop: CASSTTGRGTQYF. CDR3 nucleotide sequence: TGTGCCAGCAGTACCACCGGGCGGGGGACCCAGTACTTC.

V usage is TRBV19 and J usage is TRBJ1-4; 9 nucleotides align to TRBD1. Germline V gene sequence: CDR1 LNHDA, CDR2 SQIVND (reference sequence). V lost 5 bases, J lost 8 bases, and 9 bases stayed unmatched. The CDR3 runs to 15 residues. The CDR3 spells CASSLAGQGGEKLFF. The CDR3 coding sequence is TGTGCCAGTAGTCTTGCGGGACAGGGAGGCGAAAAACTGTTTTTT.

The V and J genes are TRBV15 and TRBJ2-7, with TRBD1 matching over 7 bases. The J segment lost 5 bases and the V segment lost 5 bases, leaving 9 bases of the junction unmatched. Germline-derived CDR1 and CDR2 are LNHNV and YYDKDF (reference sequence). The CDR3 contains 14 residues. CDR3 protein: CATSSHQGVHEQYF. CDR3 in DNA: TGTGCCACCAGCTCCCATCAGGGGGTCCACGAGCAGTACTTC.

The CDR3 nucleotides read TGTGCCAGCAGCATAACTAGCGGGGGCTCCTACGAGCAGTACTTC. Its protein is CASSITSGGSYEQYF. The gene calls are TRBV7-2 and TRBJ2-7, with TRBD2 matching 11 bases. The CDR3 runs 15 residues. Germline V lookup: CDR1 SGHTA, CDR2 FQGNSA. The trim removed 5 bases at V and 0 bases at J, leaving 3 bases unmatched.

This clone was seen only a few times. V gene TRBV18 combines with J gene TRBJ1-2, with 7 bases aligning to TRBD1. The V gene end was trimmed by 2 bases and the J gene end by 7 bases; junction bases not matched to a gene: 13. This CDR3 region has 16 residues. CDR1 is KGHSH, CDR2 LQKENI, per germline. The CDR3 DNA reads as TGTGCCAGCTCACCAACGACAGGGACCCAAATCGGTGGCTACACCTTC. This translates into CASSPTTGTQIGGYTF.

This chain joins TRBV19 and TRBJ2-2; 14 nucleotides line up with TRBD2. CDR3 length: 17 residues. Trimming removed 6 bases from V and 3 bases from J; junction bases left unmatched: 6. Germline V gene data show CDR1 as LNHDA and CDR2 as SQIVND (reference sequence). The CDR3 is CASSRTSGGTYTGELFF. Written as DNA, the CDR3 is TGTGCCAGTAGCAGGACTAGCGGGGGGACCTACACCGGGGAGCTGTTTTTT. The complete variable domain, with remaining parts taken from reference TRBV19 and TRBJ2-2, reads DGGITQSPKYLFRKEGQNVTLSCEQNLNHDAMYWYRQDPGQGLRLIYYSQIVNDFQKGDIAEGYSVSREKKESFPLTVTSAQKNPTAFYLCASSRTSGGTYTGELFFGEGSRLTVL.

J is TRBJ1-5 and V is TRBV27; 7 bases are a match to TRBD1. This CDR3 is 16 amino acids long. The trim removed 4 bases at V and 2 bases at J, leaving 8 bases unmatched. Germline CDR1 and CDR2: MNHEY and SMNVEV (reference sequence). The CDR3 coding sequence is TGTGCCAGCAGTTCTAGGACAGGCGTGGGCAATCAGCCCCAGCATTTT. This codes for CASSSRTGVGNQPQHF.

This sequence joins TRBV5-1 and TRBJ1-1; 9 nucleotides line up with TRBD1. The germline V gene has CDR1 SGHRS and CDR2 YFSETQ. CDR3 size: 12 residues. Trimming cost V 5 bases and J 4 bases; bases outside gene matches: 0. CDR3 sequence: CASRTGGTEAFF. The CDR3 DNA reads TGCGCCAGCAGGACAGGGGGCACTGAAGCTTTCTTT.

The chain carries TRBV6-5 and TRBJ2-2, with 8 bases matching TRBD1. J lost 4 bases, V lost 6 bases, and 4 bases had no gene match. Germline CDR1 is MNHEY and CDR2 is SVGAGI. The CDR3 length is 14 residues. The CDR3 DNA sequence: TGTGCCAGCAGCCAGACAGGGGTCACCGGGGAGCTGTTTTTT. Residues: CASSQTGVTGELFF.

The chain carries TRBV4-1 and TRBJ2-3; a possible D gene is TRBD2 (6 bases). Germline V gene data show CDR1 as MGHRA and CDR2 as YSYEKL. The V end was cut by 0 bases, the J end by 3 bases, with 13 bases between. The CDR3 totals 16 residues. CDR3 loop: CASSQERASETDTQYF. The CDR3 nucleotides read TGCGCCAGCAGCCAAGAACGTGCTAGCGAGACAGATACGCAGTATTTT.

The V and J genes are TRBV10-2 and TRBJ1-1; D gene uncertain. CDR1 WSHSY and CDR2 SAAADI come from the germline V gene. The CDR3 runs 13 residues. V was shortened by 3 bases and J by 5 bases, with 10 bases between the two germline ends. The CDR3 DNA sequence: TGCGCCAGCAGTGACAAGGAGTTAACTGAAGCTTTCTTT. Its protein product is CASSDKELTEAFF.

J is TRBJ1-6 and V is TRBV10-3; no firm D call. The CDR3 totals 14 residues. Germline CDR1 reads ENHRY; CDR2 reads SYGVKD. The germline V and J ends were trimmed by 2 bases and 14 bases, with 16 bases remaining between them. CDR3 bases: TGTGCCATCAGTGAGCCCGGGAGAAGCGGGACCCTCCACTTT. Protein product: CAISEPGRSGTLHF.

V usage is TRBV6-5 and J usage is TRBJ1-2; a possible D gene is TRBD1 (6 bases). The CDR3 has 12 residues. Trimming stripped 5 bases from V and 8 bases from J, with 12 bases between. CDR1 and CDR2 from the germline V gene are MNHEY and SVGAGI. Written as DNA, the CDR3 is TGTGCCAGCAGTCAGGGGTTGGAGGGCTACACCTTC. Its protein is CASSQGLEGYTF.